Presented here are 8 T cell receptor beta chains from one specimen sequenced in a study of OX40 agonist ivuxolimab in advanced cancers. The repertoire was sequenced with immunoSEQ multiplex PCR; TCRdb's copy has only in-frame clones and lacks some. Of about 17,000 clones listed, roughly 77% are singletons. This specimen was CD4+ or CD8+ T cells sorted from blood, taken in a trial of the OX40 agonist ivuxolimab. The receptor set was obtained from an adult with an advanced solid tumor such as melanoma, head and neck, liver or kidney cancer.

The chain couples TRBV7-9 to TRBJ1-6; D perhaps matches TRBD1 (5 bases). The CDR3 has 15 amino acids. V was trimmed by 5 bases and J by 8 bases, leaving 16 bases between them. Germline-derived CDR1 and CDR2 are SEHNR and FQNEAQ (reference sequence). The chain's CDR3 is CASSQQDSFDSPLHF. CDR3 nucleotide sequence: TGTGCCAGCAGCCAACAGGATTCCTTTGATTCACCCCTCCACTTT.

This clone ranks as medium-sized (0.01 to 0.1%). DNA of the CDR3: TGTGCCAGCAGTTCCAGCGGGACATCCTACAATGAGCAGTTCTTC. Translation: CASSSSGTSYNEQFF. This chain connects TRBV7-9 to TRBJ2-1, with D possibly TRBD2 on 7 matching bases. Looked up from germline, CDR1 is SEHNR and CDR2 is FQNEAQ (reference sequence). V was shortened by 6 bases and J by 1 base, with 13 bases between the two germline ends. The CDR3 covers 15 residues.

The V call is TRBV30, the J call TRBJ2-6; the D is unclear. This CDR3 contains 13 residues. Germline V CDR1 and CDR2: GTSNPN, SVGIG (reference sequence). CDR3 in DNA: TGTGTATTGGACCTCAGTGGGGCCAACGTCCTGACTTTC. This sequence encodes CVLDLSGANVLTF.

The count of this clone is one. The rearrangement links TRBV2 to TRBJ2-3; D may correspond to TRBD1 or TRBD2 (5 bases each). Germline V gene sequence: CDR1 SNHLY, CDR2 FYNNEI. The CDR3 sequence is 17 residues long. V was trimmed by 5 bases and J by 5 bases, leaving 23 bases between them. CDR3 in amino acids: CASSLTHGTEGVDTQYF. CDR3 in DNA: TGTGCCAGCAGTCTTACACACGGGACGGAAGGGGTAGATACGCAGTATTTT.

The chain joins TRBV10-3 to TRBJ2-5, with 11 nucleotides matching TRBD2. Germline CDR1 reads ENHRY; CDR2 reads SYGVKD. The V gene end was trimmed by 4 bases and the J gene end by 1 base; junction bases not matched to a gene: 2. CDR3 length: 15 amino acids. The CDR3 reads CAISVGTSGQETQYF. The CDR3 nucleotides are TGTGCCATCAGTGTGGGGACTAGCGGCCAAGAGACCCAGTACTTC.

This clone turned up a few times. In DNA form, the CDR3 reads TGTGCCAGCAGCTTAGGGTGGCGGGAGACGGGAGAGACCCAGTACTTC. Protein sequence: CASSLGWRETGETQYF. This sequence joins TRBV13 and TRBJ2-5, with 7 bases aligning to TRBD2. The CDR3 sequence is 16 residues long. Trimming removed 0 bases from V and 4 bases from J; junction bases left unmatched: 8. CDR1 and CDR2 (germline): PRHDT, FYEKMQ (reference sequence).

The rearrangement joins TRBV30 to TRBJ2-7; D perhaps matches TRBD1 (5 bases). The V gene's germline CDR1 is GTSNPN and CDR2 SVGIG (reference sequence). The CDR3 runs 12 residues. Trimming removed 2 bases at V and 4 bases at J, with 9 bases between. The CDR3 protein is CAWSQGRYEQYF. The DNA of the CDR3 is TGTGCCTGGAGTCAGGGCCGATACGAGCAGTACTTC.

The V gene is TRBV6-5, the J gene TRBJ2-7; tentatively, D is TRBD2 (5 bases). CDR1 is MNHEY and CDR2 is SVGAGI in the germline V gene. V lost 2 bases, J lost 6 bases, and 11 bases lay in between. The CDR3 runs 13 residues. The CDR3 bases are TGTGCCAGCAGTTACCGGAACGCGGGCGAGCAGTACTTC. Amino acids: CASSYRNAGEQYF.